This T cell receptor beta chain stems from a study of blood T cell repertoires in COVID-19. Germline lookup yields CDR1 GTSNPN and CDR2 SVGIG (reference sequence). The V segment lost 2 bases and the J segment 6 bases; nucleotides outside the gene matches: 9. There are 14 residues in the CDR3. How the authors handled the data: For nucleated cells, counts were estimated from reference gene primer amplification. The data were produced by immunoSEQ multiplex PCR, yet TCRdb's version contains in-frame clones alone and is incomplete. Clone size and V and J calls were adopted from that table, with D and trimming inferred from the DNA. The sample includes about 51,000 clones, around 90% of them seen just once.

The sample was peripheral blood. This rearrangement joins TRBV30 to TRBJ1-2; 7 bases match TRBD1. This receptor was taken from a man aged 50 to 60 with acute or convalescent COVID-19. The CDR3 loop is CAWSQRGLGDGYTF. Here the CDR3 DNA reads TGTGCCTGGAGTCAGAGGGGGCTAGGAGATGGCTACACCTTC. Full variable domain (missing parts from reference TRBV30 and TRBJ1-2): SQTIHQWPATLVQPVGSPLSLECTVEGTSNPNLYWYRQAAGRGLQLLFYSVGIGQISSEVPQNLSASRPQDRQFILSSKKLLLSDSGFYLCAWSQRGLGDGYTFGSGTRLTVV.